This is a list of T cell receptor beta chains from one sample in a study of blood T cell repertoires in COVID-19. Data came from immunoSEQ multiplex PCR; TCRdb stores just in-frame clones and leaves some out. The sample has around 220,000 clones, just over 85% seen once. The sequencing sample was made of peripheral blood. Every receptor here comes from a man aged 50-59 years with acute or convalescent COVID-19. CDR3s include the opening cysteine and the closing phenylalanine or tryptophan. The D gene is left open where the match is weak. Some rows mark clone size as missing; the rest say once, few, many or name a class of expanded clone.

j_call v_call d_call clone_size cdr3_aa cdr3_nt
TRBJ1-3 TRBV6-6 TRBD1 NA CASSYTGGGNTIYF TGTGCCAGCAGTTACACAGGGGGTGGAAACACCATATATTTT
TRBJ1-2 TRBV12-3/TRBV12-4 NA NA CASRKTLNYGYTF TGTGCCAGCAGGAAAACTCTTAACTATGGCTACACCTTC
TRBJ1-1 TRBV30 NA once CAWSPGLTTEAFF TGTGCCTGGAGTCCGGGACTGACGACTGAAGCTTTCTTT
TRBJ1-4 TRBV5-1 TRBD1 NA CASRLWSGTANEKLFF TGCGCCAGCAGATTGTGGTCCGGGACAGCTAATGAAAAACTGTTTTTT
TRBJ1-2 TRBV27 TRBD1 NA CASSFRDRDVFTF TGTGCCAGCAGCTTCCGGGACAGGGATGTTTTCACCTTC
TRBJ1-1 TRBV6-5 NA NA CAVQGESLGNTEAFF TGTGCCGTACAGGGCGAGTCCCTAGGGAACACTGAAGCTTTCTTT
TRBJ2-3 TRBV19 NA NA CASSLVGAGGYTQYF TGTGCCAGTAGCCTGGTGGGGGCGGGCGGGTATACGCAGTATTTT
TRBJ1-3 TRBV7-2 TRBD1 NA CASSAQGSGNTIYF TGTGCCAGCAGCGCACAGGGGTCTGGAAACACCATATATTTT
TRBJ1-2 TRBV29-1 NA NA CSVGDFYGYTF TGCAGCGTTGGGGACTTCTATGGCTACACCTTC
TRBJ1-1 TRBV7-8 TRBD1 NA CASSPWTGGLNTEAFF TGTGCCAGCAGCCCCTGGACAGGGGGATTGAACACTGAAGCTTTCTTT
TRBJ1-2 TRBV10-2 TRBD1 NA CASSARDRGNYGYTF TGCGCCAGCAGCGCCCGGGACAGAGGGAACTATGGCTACACCTTC
TRBJ1-5 TRBV5-6 NA NA CASSGQPNQPQHF TGTGCCAGCAGCGGACAGCCCAATCAGCCCCAGCATTTT
TRBJ2-7 TRBV7-6 TRBD1 few CASSPRKDRGRHEQYF TGTGCCAGCAGCCCCCGGAAGGACAGGGGGCGCCACGAGCAGTACTTC
TRBJ1-5 TRBV19 TRBD1 NA CASSTDPTGSNQPQHF TGTGCCAGTAGTACCGATCCGACAGGGTCCAATCAGCCCCAGCATTTT
TRBJ2-2 TRBV5-6 TRBD1 NA CASSSSGTGGSSGELFF TGTGCCAGCAGCTCCTCCGGGACAGGGGGTTCGTCCGGGGAGCTGTTTTTT
TRBJ1-2 TRBV7-2 NA NA CASSLLISWGYTF TGTGCCAGCAGCCTACTCATTTCTTGGGGCTACACCTTC